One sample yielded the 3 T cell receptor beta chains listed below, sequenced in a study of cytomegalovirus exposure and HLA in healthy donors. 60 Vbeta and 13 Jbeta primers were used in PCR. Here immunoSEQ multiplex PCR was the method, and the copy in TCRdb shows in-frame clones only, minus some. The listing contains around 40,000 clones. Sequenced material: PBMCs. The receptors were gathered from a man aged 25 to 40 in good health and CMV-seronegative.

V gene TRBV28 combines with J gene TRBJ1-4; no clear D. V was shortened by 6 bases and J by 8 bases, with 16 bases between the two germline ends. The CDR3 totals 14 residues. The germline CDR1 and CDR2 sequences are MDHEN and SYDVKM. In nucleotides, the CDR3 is TGTGCCAGCAGCAGAGGCGGGTGGGTAGAAAAACTGTTTTTT. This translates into CASSRGGWVEKLFF. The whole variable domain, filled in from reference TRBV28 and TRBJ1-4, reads DVKVTQSSRYLVKRTGEKVFLECVQDMDHENMFWYRQDPGLGLRLIYFSYDVKMKEKGDIPEGYSVSREKKERFSLILESASTNQTSMYLCASSRGGWVEKLFFGSGTQLSVL.

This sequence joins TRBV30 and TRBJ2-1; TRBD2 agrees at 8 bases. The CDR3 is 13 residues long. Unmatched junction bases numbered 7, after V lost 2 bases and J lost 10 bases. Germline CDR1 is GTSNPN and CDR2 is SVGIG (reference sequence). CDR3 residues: CAWSQSGRSEQFF. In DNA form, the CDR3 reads TGTGCCTGGAGTCAAAGCGGGAGAAGCGAGCAGTTCTTC.

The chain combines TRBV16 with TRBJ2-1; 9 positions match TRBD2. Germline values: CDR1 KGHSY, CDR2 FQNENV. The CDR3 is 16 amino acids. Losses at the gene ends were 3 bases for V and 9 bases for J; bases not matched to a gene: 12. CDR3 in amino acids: CASSQFRGGAGSEQFF. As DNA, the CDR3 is TGTGCCAGCAGCCAGTTTCGCGGGGGGGCCGGGAGTGAGCAGTTCTTC. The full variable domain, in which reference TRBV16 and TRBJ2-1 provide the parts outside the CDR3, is GEEVAQTPKHLVRGEGQKAKLYCAPIKGHSYVFWYQQVLKNEFKFLISFQNENVFDETGMPKERFSAKCLPNSPCSLEIQATKLEDSAVYFCASSQFRGGAGSEQFFGPGTRLTVL.